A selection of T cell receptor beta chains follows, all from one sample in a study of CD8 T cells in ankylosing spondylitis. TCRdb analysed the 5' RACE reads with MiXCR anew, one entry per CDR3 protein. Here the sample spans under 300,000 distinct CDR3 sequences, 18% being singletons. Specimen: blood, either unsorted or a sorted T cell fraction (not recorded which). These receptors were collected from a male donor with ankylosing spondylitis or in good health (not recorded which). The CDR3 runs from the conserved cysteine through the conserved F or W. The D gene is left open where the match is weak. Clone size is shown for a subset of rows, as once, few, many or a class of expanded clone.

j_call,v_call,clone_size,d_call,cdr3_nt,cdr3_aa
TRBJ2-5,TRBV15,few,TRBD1,TGTGCCACCAGCAGAGATTTGGACAGGGGAGAGACCCAGTACTTC,CATSRDLDRGETQYF
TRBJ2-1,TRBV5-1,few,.,TGCGCCAGCCGGGACTCACTGAACAATGAGCAGTTCTTC,CASRDSLNNEQFF
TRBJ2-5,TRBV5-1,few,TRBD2,TGCGCCAGCAGCTTGGTAGGTAGCGGGAGACCTACTGAAGAGACCCAGTACTTC,CASSLVGSGRPTEETQYF
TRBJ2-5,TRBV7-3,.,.,TGTGCCAGCAGCTTAGGGATTTCGGACCAAGAGACCCAGTACTTC,CASSLGISDQETQYF
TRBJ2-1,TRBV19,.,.,TGTGCCAGTGGAAGGGACGATAAGGATGAGCAGTTCTTC,CASGRDDKDEQFF
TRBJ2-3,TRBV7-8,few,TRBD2,TGTGCCAGCAGAGGGGCGGGAGGGGCCTGGGATACGCAGTATTTT,CASRGAGGAWDTQYF
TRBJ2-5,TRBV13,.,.,TGTGCCAGCAGCTTTGGGCAAGAGACCCAGTACTTC,CASSFGQETQYF
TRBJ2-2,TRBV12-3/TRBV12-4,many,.,TGTGCCAGCTGGGGCACCGGGGAGCTGTTTTTT,CASWGTGELFF
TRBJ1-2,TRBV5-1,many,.,TGCGCCAGCAGCGTGGAGGCCGCAGCTAACTATGGCTACACCTTC,CASSVEAAANYGYTF
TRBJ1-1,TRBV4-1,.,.,TGCGCCAGCAGCCAAGATCAGGGGCCTGAAGCTTTCTTT,CASSQDQGPEAFF
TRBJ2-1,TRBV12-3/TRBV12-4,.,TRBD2,TGTGCCAGCAGTTTCCCCGGGGGGTGGCAGTTCTTC,CASSFPGGWQFF
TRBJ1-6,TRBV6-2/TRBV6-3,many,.,TGTGCCAGCAGTTTGTGGAGGGATTCTCATCCACCCCTCCACTTT,CASSLWRDSHPPLHF